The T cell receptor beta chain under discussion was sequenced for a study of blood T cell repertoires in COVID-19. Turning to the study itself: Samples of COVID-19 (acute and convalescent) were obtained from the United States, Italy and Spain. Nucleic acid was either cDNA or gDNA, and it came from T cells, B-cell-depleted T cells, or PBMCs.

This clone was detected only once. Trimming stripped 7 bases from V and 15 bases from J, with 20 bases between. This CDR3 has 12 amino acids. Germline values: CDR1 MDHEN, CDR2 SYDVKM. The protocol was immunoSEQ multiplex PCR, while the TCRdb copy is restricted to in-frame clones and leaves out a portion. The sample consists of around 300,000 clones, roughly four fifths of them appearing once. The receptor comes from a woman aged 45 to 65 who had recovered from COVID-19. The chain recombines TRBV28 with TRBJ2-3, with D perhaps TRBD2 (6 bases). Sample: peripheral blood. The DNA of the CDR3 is TGTGCCAGCATTAGCGGAGATACGCAGGCATATTTT. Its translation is CASISGDTQAYF.